This T cell receptor (beta chain) was profiled in a study of CD8 T cells in Susac syndrome. Sequencing of TCR beta was performed on blood CD8+ T cells and on blood CD4+ T cells. The CD8+ and CD4+ T cells were negatively isolated, with the TEMRA cells enriched by FACS. This CDR3 spans 16 amino acids. V lost 5 bases to trimming and J lost 11 bases; unmatched junction nucleotides: 13. The V gene's germline CDR1 is SGHDT and CDR2 YYEEEE. Reverse transcription used 0.5 to 1 ug RNA and random hexamers. TCR beta CDR3 was amplified by immunoSEQ covering 54 Vbeta and 13 Jbeta. TCRdb reanalysed the immunoSEQ multiplex PCR reads using MiXCR and keeps one entry per CDR3 protein. The sample comprises 200,000 or so distinct CDR3 sequences, roughly 90% of which are singletons, and about 0.12% rests with the top ten. On this clonotype itself: Its antigen is unknown.

Findings and caveats of the study: The study's TCR sequencing and HLA analysis covered a relatively small number of individuals, and the study acknowledged this.

The clonotype comes from a human donor with multiple sclerosis. V and J are TRBV5-6 and TRBJ2-1; the match to TRBD2 covers 13 bases. Material: CD8+ T cells from PBMCs. This chain's CDR3 is CASSPTGTSGIRKQFF. The CDR3 DNA is TGTGCCAGCAGTCCCACCGGGACTAGCGGGATTAGGAAGCAGTTCTTC.